One and the same sample provided the 32 T cell receptor beta chains below, sequenced in a study of a mutant IDH1 vaccine in newly diagnosed glioma. Data came from immunoSEQ multiplex PCR; TCRdb stores just in-frame clones and leaves some out. The table has 55,000 or so clones, over 70% seen once. Noted time point: week 23, last vaccination. Each dose delivered 300 ug of mutant IDH1 20-mer peptide subcutaneously with imiquimod. These receptors lack a known antigen. Sequenced here: PBMCs, sampled from a glioma patient whose treatment included an IDH1 peptide vaccine. The receptors were sampled from a man in his forties with glioma.

The chain is built from TRBV29-1 and TRBJ2-3; TRBD1 matches 7 bases. The germline V gene encodes CDR1 SQVTM and CDR2 ANQGSEA. The V segment lost 5 bases and the J segment 0 bases; nucleotides outside the gene matches: 8. The CDR3 spans 15 residues. The DNA of the CDR3 is TGCAGCGTTTCTACAGGGGTACACAGCACAGATACGCAGTATTTT. This sequence encodes CSVSTGVHSTDTQYF.

This clone was observed once. This sequence joins TRBV10-2 and TRBJ2-7; D is unclear. Looked up from germline, CDR1 is WSHSY and CDR2 is SAAADI. This CDR3 contains 13 residues. V lost 3 bases and J 0 bases, leaving 6 bases between the germline ends. For the CDR3, the DNA is TGCGCCAGCAGTGATGGGATCTCCTACGAGCAGTACTTC. It codes for CASSDGISYEQYF.

The chain carries TRBV6-5 and TRBJ2-3; D is perhaps TRBD2 (6 bases). The CDR3 is 15 residues long. V gave up 6 bases and J gave up 2 bases, with 15 bases separating them. The germline V gene encodes CDR1 MNHEY and CDR2 SVGAGI. Here the CDR3 reads CASSEIADLTDTQYF. CDR3 nucleotides: TGTGCCAGCAGCGAGATAGCGGACCTCACAGATACGCAGTATTTT.

The gene calls are TRBV7-9 and TRBJ1-1; D is unclear. Trimming removed 1 base from V and 8 bases from J, with 5 bases in between. CDR3 length: 11 residues. From germline, CDR1 is SEHNR and CDR2 FQNEAQ (reference sequence). In nucleotides, the CDR3 is TGTGCCAGCAGCTTAGGTGGGGAAGCTTTCTTT. Its translation: CASSLGGEAFF. Full variable domain (missing parts from reference TRBV7-9 and TRBJ1-1): DTGVSQNPRHKITKRGQNVTFRCDPISEHNRLYWYRQTLGQGPEFLTYFQNEAQLEKSRLLSDRFSAERPKGSFSTLEIQRTEQGDSAMYLCASSLGGEAFFGQGTRLTVV.

The gene calls are TRBV9 and TRBJ1-6; 9 nucleotides match TRBD1. Germline CDR1 SGDLS, CDR2 YYNGEE. This CDR3 is built from 16 residues. The V gene end was trimmed by 4 bases and the J gene end by 9 bases; junction bases not matched to a gene: 11. The CDR3 DNA reads as TGTGCCAGCAGCCGCGAGGGACAGGGCTCGGCTTCACCCCTCCACTTT. This codes for CASSREGQGSASPLHF. Full variable domain (remainder filled in from reference TRBV9 and TRBJ1-6): DSGVTQTPKHLITATGQRVTLRCSPRSGDLSVYWYQQSLDQGLQFLIQYYNGEERAKGNILERFSAQQFPDLHSELNLSSLELGDSALYFCASSREGQGSASPLHFGNGTRLTVT.

The chain uses TRBV7-2 and TRBJ1-5; 10 nucleotides align to TRBD1. V lost 3 bases, J lost 11 bases, and 10 bases stayed unmatched. Germline V lookup: CDR1 SGHTA, CDR2 FQGNSA. This CDR3 spans 15 amino acids. CDR3 DNA sequence: TGTGCCAGCAGCTTCACGGGGACAGGGGAAACGGCCCAGCATTTT. It specifies CASSFTGTGETAQHF.

This rearrangement joins TRBV6-6 to TRBJ1-4, with D possibly TRBD1 on 5 matching bases. CDR3 size: 14 residues. CDR1 and CDR2 from the germline V gene are MNHNY and SVGAGI (reference sequence). Trimming took off 7 bases at V and 13 bases at J, with 22 bases between the two ends. The DNA of the CDR3 is TGTGCCAGCACAAGGGGACCCCCACTAGCGATACTGTTTTTT. Translated: CASTRGPPLAILFF.

Worth noting for this clone: Other DNA sequences in the same sample also yield this CDR3. J is TRBJ1-5 and V is TRBV5-1, with D hard to call. Trimming took 0 bases from V and 2 from J, leaving 3 bases between them. Germline CDR1 is SGHRS and CDR2 is YFSETQ. This CDR3 has 13 amino acids. The CDR3 region is CASSLDGNQPQHF. CDR3 nucleotides: TGCGCCAGCAGCTTGGACGGCAATCAGCCCCAGCATTTT. Drawing the rest from reference TRBV5-1 and TRBJ1-5, the complete variable domain is KAGVTQTPRYLIKTRGQQVTLSCSPISGHRSVSWYQQTPGQGLQFLFEYFSETQRNKGNFPGRFSGRQFSNSRSEMNVSTLELGDSALYLCASSLDGNQPQHFGDGTRLSIL.

The chain has TRBV25-1 and TRBJ1-1; no definite D call. The V gene lost 4 bases and the J gene lost 1 base, with 10 bases spanning the gap. Looked up from germline, CDR1 is MGHDK and CDR2 is SYGVNS. The CDR3 extends over 14 amino acids. CDR3 bases: TGTGCCAGCAGTGGCGGACTCTGGAACACTGAAGCTTTCTTT. Translating it yields CASSGGLWNTEAFF.

CDR3 amino acids: CASSLVGAGSTEAFF. CDR3 in DNA: TGTGCCAGCAGTTTAGTGGGGGCAGGAAGCACTGAAGCTTTCTTT. The chain is built from TRBV6-5 and TRBJ1-1, with a tentative D call TRBD1 (6 bases). The CDR3 is 15 residues long. Between the trimmed V and J ends, which lost 4 bases and 4 bases, there was a span of 16 bases. CDR1 and CDR2 from the germline V gene are MNHEY and SVGAGI.

This clone was counted between two and nine times. The chain carries TRBV7-2 and TRBJ1-1, with unresolved D. This CDR3 region has 13 residues. V gave up 6 bases and J gave up 4 bases, with 12 bases separating them. Germline V lookup: CDR1 SGHTA, CDR2 FQGNSA. CDR3 bases: TGTGCCAGCAGGCTATACCTCGGCACTGAAGCTTTCTTT. It yields the protein CASRLYLGTEAFF.

The chain links TRBV27 to TRBJ2-7; 8 bases match TRBD2. This CDR3 spans 15 amino acids. The V and J ends lost 5 bases and 8 bases, in that order; junction bases with no gene match: 14. In germline, CDR1 is MNHEY, CDR2 SMNVEV (reference sequence). The CDR3, as DNA: TGTGCCAGCAGTGCGATAGGGACGACGGGGGGGAAGCAGTACTTC. Encoded protein: CASSAIGTTGGKQYF.

CDR3 coding DNA: TGTGCCAGCAGTTACGGTAGGCCTAGCGGGGGCTACGAGCAGTACTTC. This translates into CASSYGRPSGGYEQYF. V is TRBV6-6 and J is TRBJ2-7, with TRBD2 matching 10 bases. CDR3 size: 16 residues. CDR1 and CDR2 (germline): MNHNY, SVGAGI (reference sequence). Unmatched junction bases numbered 7, after V lost 2 bases and J lost 3 bases.

The chain combines TRBV7-9 with TRBJ1-3, with a weak D call TRBD1 (6 bases). Trimming shortened V by 5 bases and J by 3 bases, and 17 bases separated the two germline ends. This CDR3 region has 16 residues. Germline values: CDR1 SEHNR, CDR2 FQNEAQ (reference sequence). CDR3 nucleotide sequence: TGTGCCAGCAGCCCATCGACAGGTGGTTTTGGAAACACCATATATTTT. It specifies CASSPSTGGFGNTIYF.

The CDR3 DNA reads TGTGCCAGTAGTAGGGAGGGGACAGGGGCCTACGAGCAGTACTTC. It is translated as CASSREGTGAYEQYF. The V gene is TRBV19, the J gene TRBJ2-7, with 10 positions matching TRBD1. Germline lookup yields CDR1 LNHDA and CDR2 SQIVND (reference sequence). The V and J ends lost 4 bases and 2 bases, in that order; junction bases with no gene match: 5. The CDR3 has 15 residues.

This clone has a handful of counts. This chain connects TRBV30 to TRBJ1-1; no clear D gene. V gave up 1 base and J gave up 10 bases, with 16 bases separating them. The CDR3 totals 13 residues. Germline CDR1 GTSNPN, CDR2 SVGIG (reference sequence). CDR3 loop: CAWSAGHLSGAFF. CDR3 DNA: TGTGCCTGGAGTGCTGGCCACCTCAGCGGAGCTTTCTTT. Together with reference TRBV30 and TRBJ1-1, the CDR3 gives the full variable domain: SQTIHQWPATLVQPVGSPLSLECTVEGTSNPNLYWYRQAAGRGLQLLFYSVGIGQISSEVPQNLSASRPQDRQFILSSKKLLLSDSGFYLCAWSAGHLSGAFFGQGTRLTVV.

V is TRBV29-1 and J is TRBJ2-3; the D is unclear. The CDR3 extends over 10 amino acids. Germline values: CDR1 SQVTM, CDR2 ANQGSEA. This CDR3 is CRLSVDTQYF. CDR3 DNA: TGCAGGCTCAGTGTAGATACGCAGTATTTT.

J is TRBJ2-2 and V is TRBV29-1; no definite D call. The CDR3 loop spans 12 amino acids. Trimming left V 4 bases short and J 6 bases short, with 9 bases between. Germline-derived CDR1 and CDR2 are SQVTM and ANQGSEA. Written as DNA, the CDR3 is TGCAGCGTTGCCCGCCCCCCCGGGGAGCTGTTTTTT. Translation: CSVARPPGELFF.

This chain connects TRBV4-1 to TRBJ2-3; D unresolved. Germline V gene lookup returns CDR1 MGHRA and CDR2 YSYEKL. The CDR3 covers 12 residues. Trimming pared 0 bases from V and 3 bases from J, leaving 1 base between. The CDR3 bases are TGCGCCAGCAGCCAAGAAACAGATACGCAGTATTTT. As protein: CASSQETDTQYF.

J is TRBJ1-2 and V is TRBV5-1, with 9 positions matching TRBD1. The CDR3 has 15 residues. V was pared by 4 bases and J by 7 bases, with 11 bases of the junction left unmatched. CDR1 SGHRS and CDR2 YFSETQ come from the germline V gene. Written as DNA, the CDR3 is TGCGCCAGCAGCCAAACTCCCGGGACAGGGTTTGGCTACACCTTC. Translated, it gives CASSQTPGTGFGYTF.

The chain carries TRBV9 and TRBJ2-7; TRBD2 agrees at 8 bases. Germline V CDR1 and CDR2: SGDLS, YYNGEE. This CDR3 is built from 15 residues. J gave up 0 bases and V 3 bases, and 5 bases lay outside the gene matches. The CDR3 coding sequence is TGTGCCAGCAGCGCGGGGGGGGCTGGCTCCTACGAGCAGTACTTC. This translates into CASSAGGAGSYEQYF.

V and J are TRBV5-4 and TRBJ1-6; D is unresolved. The germline gives CDR1 SGHNT, CDR2 YYREEE (reference sequence). Trimming pared 4 bases from V and 9 bases from J, leaving 14 bases between. The CDR3 length is 14 residues. Written as DNA, the CDR3 is TGTGCCAGCAGCCATCAGACCCCAGGTTCACCCCTCCACTTT. It specifies CASSHQTPGSPLHF.

The J gene is TRBJ1-4, the V gene TRBV19, with D possibly TRBD1 on 5 matching bases. The V end lost 5 bases, the J end lost 2 bases, and 15 bases lay between the germline ends. Germline V gives CDR1 LNHDA, CDR2 SQIVND (reference sequence). The CDR3 runs 16 residues. CDR3 DNA sequence: TGTGCCAGTAGTCTGGGACGGAAATGGACTAATGAAAAACTGTTTTTT. This encodes CASSLGRKWTNEKLFF.

This clone has a handful of counts. V gene TRBV4-1 combines with J gene TRBJ1-2; a possible D gene is TRBD1 (5 bases). The CDR3 spans 15 residues. Germline loops: CDR1 MGHRA, CDR2 YSYEKL. V was cut by 5 bases and J by 0 bases, with 13 bases left in between. Written as DNA, the CDR3 is TGCGCCAGCAGCTCATCAACGGGGGCTAACTATGGCTACACCTTC. The encoded protein is CASSSSTGANYGYTF.

The chain is built from TRBV28 and TRBJ1-4; D gene unclear. V gave up 5 bases and J gave up 8 bases, with 12 bases separating them. Germline lookup yields CDR1 MDHEN and CDR2 SYDVKM. The CDR3 is made up of 13 amino acids. CDR3 sequence reads: CASSGSGLEKLFF. Here the CDR3 DNA reads TGTGCCAGCAGTGGATCAGGCTTGGAAAAACTGTTTTTT.

This clone was counted only a few times. The J gene is TRBJ1-1, the V gene TRBV29-1, with D perhaps matching TRBD1 (6 bases). This CDR3 spans 13 amino acids. Trimming stripped 6 bases from V and 1 base from J, with 12 bases between. Looked up from germline, CDR1 is SQVTM and CDR2 is ANQGSEA. CDR3 bases: TGCAGCGTCGAAACAGGGACGAACACTGAAGCTTTCTTT. Protein sequence: CSVETGTNTEAFF.

The J gene is TRBJ2-2, the V gene TRBV4-2; 10 bases fit TRBD2. There are 16 residues in the CDR3. The J segment lost 1 base and the V segment lost 5 bases, leaving 4 bases of the junction unmatched. Germline V CDR1 and CDR2: LGHNA, YNFKEQ. The CDR3, as DNA: TGTGCCAGCAGCTACTTAGCGGGGGGGAACACCGGGGAGCTGTTTTTT. Protein: CASSYLAGGNTGELFF.

The rearrangement uses TRBV19 and TRBJ1-2; 10 nucleotides match TRBD1. The CDR3 spans 15 residues. Germline CDR1 LNHDA, CDR2 SQIVND (reference sequence). The V segment lost 5 bases and the J segment 2 bases; nucleotides outside the gene matches: 5. The CDR3 sequence is CASSSWTGGNYGYTF. The CDR3 DNA follows: TGTGCCAGTAGTTCCTGGACAGGGGGGAACTATGGCTACACCTTC.

CDR3 bases: TGTGCCAGCGGGGGCAGGGTTTTAAGAAGCAATCAGCCCCAGCATTTT. Its translation: CASGGRVLRSNQPQHF. V and J are TRBV2 and TRBJ1-5; possible D gene TRBD1, 6 bases. V was pared by 8 bases and J by 1 base, with 18 bases between. CDR1 is SNHLY and CDR2 is FYNNEI in the germline V gene. The CDR3 runs 16 residues.

The rearrangement joins TRBV2 to TRBJ2-3; the match to TRBD2 covers 11 bases. V lost 4 bases, J lost 3 bases, and 6 bases stayed unmatched. The germline gives CDR1 SNHLY, CDR2 FYNNEI. The CDR3 is 16 amino acids. CDR3 DNA: TGTGCCAGCAGTGCCCTTAGCGGGGGGGGGACAGATACGCAGTATTTT. The encoded protein is CASSALSGGGTDTQYF.

J is TRBJ1-5 and V is TRBV18, with D possibly being TRBD1 (5 bases). Germline assignment: CDR1 KGHSH and CDR2 LQKENI. Trimming left V 3 bases short and J 2 bases short, with 11 bases between. This CDR3 has 15 residues. As DNA, the CDR3 is TGTGCCAGCTCACCGGCAGGGAGGGGCAATCAGCCCCAGCATTTT. This gives the protein CASSPAGRGNQPQHF.

This clone was seen a handful of times. CDR3 nucleotides: TGCAGCGTTGAGACAGGGGTAGAGACCCAGTACTTC. Protein: CSVETGVETQYF. The genes are TRBV29-1 and TRBJ2-5; 8 bases agree with TRBD1. V shed 3 bases and J 4 bases; nucleotides not matched to a gene: 1. Germline CDR1 is SQVTM and CDR2 is ANQGSEA. The CDR3 is made up of 12 amino acids. The full variable domain, with the rest looked up from reference TRBV29-1 and TRBJ2-5, is SAVISQKPSRDICQRGTSLTIQCQVDSQVTMMFWYRQQPGQSLTLIATANQGSEATYESGFVIDKFPISRPNLTFSTLTVSNMSPEDSSIYLCSVETGVETQYFGPGTRLLVL.